A single sample is the source of the 18 T cell receptor beta chains below, sequenced in a study of OX40 agonist ivuxolimab in advanced cancers. Clones were read by immunoSEQ multiplex PCR, and TCRdb kept only the in-frame ones, dropping some. The sample includes 70,000 to 85,000 clones, 94% of them seen just once. Sequences were derived from CD4+ or CD8+ T cells sorted from blood, sampled in a trial of the OX40 agonist ivuxolimab. The source is an adult with an advanced solid tumor such as melanoma, head and neck, liver or kidney cancer.

This rearrangement joins TRBV6-1 to TRBJ2-1, with TRBD1 as a possible D gene (6 bases). V was pared by 1 base and J by 9 bases, with 19 bases between. CDR1 is MNHNS, CDR2 SASEGT, per germline. The CDR3 loop spans 16 amino acids. CDR3 residues: CASSEVVDYRDSEQFF. DNA for the CDR3: TGTGCCAGCAGTGAAGTGGTAGATTACAGGGATAGTGAGCAGTTCTTC.

This clone was picked up one time. The rearrangement joins TRBV15 to TRBJ2-7; 12 bases match TRBD2. The germline V gene encodes CDR1 LNHNV and CDR2 YYDKDF (reference sequence). The CDR3 contains 16 residues. With V trimmed by 0 bases and J by 6 bases, 6 bases remained unmatched. For the CDR3, the DNA is TGTGCCACCAGCAGAGACCGACTAGCGGGAGATCTCGAGCAGTACTTC. It is translated as CATSRDRLAGDLEQYF.

V and J are TRBV9 and TRBJ2-2, with TRBD1 as a possible D gene (6 bases). This CDR3 is built from 12 residues. Trimming shortened V by 4 bases and J by 7 bases, and 8 bases separated the two germline ends. Germline assignment: CDR1 SGDLS and CDR2 YYNGEE. The CDR3 protein is CASSRGGGELFF. As DNA, the CDR3 is TGTGCCAGCAGCCGAGGGGGCGGGGAGCTGTTTTTT.

This chain joins TRBV13 and TRBJ2-1; 16 nucleotides line up with TRBD2. Germline CDR1 is PRHDT and CDR2 is FYEKMQ (reference sequence). J gave up 0 bases and V 5 bases, and 7 bases lay outside the gene matches. The CDR3 extends over 19 amino acids. The DNA of the CDR3 is TGTGCCAGCAGCCTGTCGGGACTAGCGGGAGGGAGCTCCTACAATGAGCAGTTCTTC. Its protein is CASSLSGLAGGSSYNEQFF.

This chain links TRBV4-2 with TRBJ2-2; 7 positions match TRBD2. J was trimmed by 6 bases and V by 4 bases; bases with no gene match: 11. This CDR3 has 16 residues. Germline V gene sequence: CDR1 LGHNA, CDR2 YNFKEQ. The CDR3 sequence is CASSPPAGEAAGELFF. CDR3 coding DNA: TGTGCCAGCAGCCCCCCGGCGGGAGAGGCCGCCGGGGAGCTGTTTTTT.

The chain joins TRBV27 to TRBJ2-7; weak D call: TRBD1 (6 bases). With 6 bases removed from V and 1 base from J, the gap between germline ends came to 10 bases. This CDR3 is 13 amino acids long. Germline CDR1 and CDR2: MNHEY and SMNVEV (reference sequence). Written as DNA, the CDR3 is TGTGCCAGCAGGAAACAGGGATCCTACGAGCAGTACTTC. It yields the protein CASRKQGSYEQYF.

The genes are TRBV7-9 and TRBJ1-2; 7 nucleotides agree with TRBD1. The CDR3 is made up of 12 amino acids. J gave up 8 bases and V 4 bases, and 4 bases lay outside the gene matches. The germline V gene has CDR1 SEHNR and CDR2 FQNEAQ (reference sequence). The CDR3 DNA is TGTGCCAGCAGCTCCCAGGGGGAGGGCTACACCTTC. Amino acids: CASSSQGEGYTF.

This clone has only one observation. The chain uses TRBV27 and TRBJ2-5, with 9 bases that match TRBD1. Trimming removed 4 bases from V and 5 bases from J; junction bases left unmatched: 5. The CDR3 covers 14 residues. Germline V gene sequence: CDR1 MNHEY, CDR2 SMNVEV (reference sequence). The CDR3 reads CASSYTGGGETQYF. DNA for the CDR3: TGTGCCAGCAGTTACACAGGGGGCGGCGAGACCCAGTACTTC.

The J gene is TRBJ2-5, the V gene TRBV2; 8 bases map to TRBD1. V lost 8 bases, J lost 4 bases, and 12 bases stayed unmatched. This CDR3 contains 15 residues. From germline, CDR1 is SNHLY and CDR2 FYNNEI. The CDR3 protein is CASAGRDRTPETQYF. The CDR3 region has the DNA TGTGCCAGCGCAGGGCGGGACAGGACTCCAGAGACCCAGTACTTC.

This clone showed up just once. This chain links TRBV29-1 with TRBJ2-1, with 7 positions matching TRBD2. Germline loops: CDR1 SQVTM, CDR2 ANQGSEA. J was trimmed by 3 bases and V by 3 bases; bases with no gene match: 5. The CDR3 runs to 14 residues. The CDR3 coding sequence is TGCAGCGTTGATACTAGCGCCAGCTACAATGAGCAGTTCTTC. As protein: CSVDTSASYNEQFF.

The chain recombines TRBV5-6 with TRBJ1-5; possibly TRBD1 for D (6 bases). The CDR3 covers 18 residues. V dropped 0 bases and J dropped 7 bases, with 23 bases sitting between them. Germline CDR1 reads SGHDT; CDR2 reads YYEEEE. CDR3 residues: CASSLGPNTLQGRQPQHF. DNA for the CDR3: TGTGCCAGCAGCTTGGGCCCGAATACTTTACAGGGAAGACAGCCCCAGCATTTT.

The V and J genes are TRBV6-5 and TRBJ2-2; D ambiguous. Germline CDR1 reads MNHEY; CDR2 reads SVGAGI. CDR3 length: 14 residues. V shed 0 bases and J shed 4 bases, with 6 bases lying between them. CDR3 sequence: CASSYSRFTGELFF. The DNA for the CDR3 is TGTGCCAGCAGTTACTCGAGGTTCACCGGGGAGCTGTTTTTT.

The rearrangement uses TRBV9 and TRBJ2-7, with 8 bases fitting TRBD1. The CDR3 sequence is 14 residues long. Germline CDR1 reads SGDLS; CDR2 reads YYNGEE. V gave up 4 bases and J gave up 3 bases; unmatched junction bases: 6. This chain's CDR3 is CASSLGQADYEQYF. CDR3 in DNA: TGTGCCAGCAGCCTGGGACAGGCGGACTACGAGCAGTACTTC.

This clone was counted once. This chain joins TRBV9 and TRBJ2-1; 7 bases agree with TRBD1. The CDR3 covers 14 residues. V shed 3 bases and J 7 bases; nucleotides not matched to a gene: 7. Germline-derived CDR1 and CDR2 are SGDLS and YYNGEE. CDR3 DNA: TGTGCCAGCAGCGCAGAAACAGGGGTAAATGAGCAGTTCTTC. Translating gives CASSAETGVNEQFF.

The chain has TRBV9 and TRBJ1-1; unclear D gene. The CDR3 loop spans 12 amino acids. The V end lost 3 bases, the J end lost 1 base, and 4 bases lay between the germline ends. The germline V gene has CDR1 SGDLS and CDR2 YYNGEE. CDR3: CASSDKNTEAFF. Here the CDR3 DNA reads TGTGCCAGCAGCGACAAGAACACTGAAGCTTTCTTT.

The chain carries TRBV5-1 and TRBJ2-2; 7 bases map to TRBD1. The length of the CDR3 is 15 residues. CDR1 is SGHRS, CDR2 YFSETQ, per germline. The V gene end was trimmed by 4 bases and the J gene end by 0 bases; junction bases not matched to a gene: 3. CDR3 sequence (DNA): TGCGCCAGCAGCCCCGGGACAGCGAACACCGGGGAGCTGTTTTTT. This translates into CASSPGTANTGELFF.

The chain combines TRBV19 with TRBJ1-1; a weak D match, TRBD1 (5 bases). V lost 7 bases, J lost 0 bases, and 15 bases lay in between. CDR1 and CDR2 (germline): LNHDA, SQIVND (reference sequence). The CDR3 spans 15 residues. The CDR3 nucleotides read TGTGCCAGTACCTCCTTGGACACCATGAACACTGAAGCTTTCTTT. It yields the protein CASTSLDTMNTEAFF.

The chain combines TRBV7-9 with TRBJ1-2; D is unclear. Germline CDR1 reads SEHNR; CDR2 reads FQNEAQ (reference sequence). The V gene lost 2 bases and the J gene lost 3 bases, with 7 bases spanning the gap. This CDR3 spans 13 amino acids. Written as DNA, the CDR3 is TGTGCCAGCAGCTTAAGGGTAGACTATGGCTACACCTTC. Its protein is CASSLRVDYGYTF.